These 3 T cell receptor beta chains share one sample of origin, sequenced in a study of T cells in localized non-small cell lung cancer. Measured with immunoSEQ multiplex PCR; TCRdb has only the in-frame clones, and not every one. This table has more than 100,000 clones, 89% appearing once. The sample here was peripheral blood, taken before any cancer treatment. The receptors derive from a female donor at least 60 years old with stage I lung adenocarcinoma.

The chain recombines TRBV7-9 with TRBJ2-2; D may be TRBD2 (7 bases). The CDR3 has 19 amino acids. CDR1 SEHNR and CDR2 FQNEAQ come from the germline V gene (reference sequence). V was trimmed by 4 bases and J by 0 bases, leaving 21 bases between them. CDR3 DNA: TGTGCCAGCAGCTCACCACTCGGGGGGCGCGACCCGAACACCGGGGAGCTGTTTTTT. As protein: CASSSPLGGRDPNTGELFF.

The chain combines TRBV6-1 with TRBJ1-3; D call uncertain. This CDR3 contains 12 residues. Trimming stripped 9 bases from V and 3 bases from J, with 9 bases between. The germline CDR1 and CDR2 sequences are MNHNS and SASEGT. As DNA, the CDR3 is TGTGCCAGGGCGGTCGTTGGAAACACCATATATTTT. This gives the protein CARAVVGNTIYF.

The chain couples TRBV4-2 to TRBJ2-1; TRBD2 aligns across 8 bases. Germline-derived CDR1 and CDR2 are LGHNA and YNFKEQ. The CDR3 sequence is 16 residues long. With V trimmed by 1 base and J by 4 bases, 6 bases remained unmatched. The DNA of the CDR3 is TGTGCCAGCAGCCAAGGCGTGGTAGCGGGATACAATGAGCAGTTCTTC. It specifies CASSQGVVAGYNEQFF.